This TCR beta chain was retrieved from a study of cytomegalovirus exposure and HLA in healthy donors. Primers: 60 Vbeta forward and 13 Jbeta reverse. Sequenced by immunoSEQ multiplex PCR; TCRdb stores in-frame clones only, minus some. This sample's table reports tens of thousands of clones. The germline V gene has CDR1 SEHNR and CDR2 FQNEAQ (reference sequence). The CDR3 has 15 residues. V lost 5 bases and J 4 bases, leaving 15 bases between the germline ends. Input material: PBMCs. The rearrangement links TRBV7-9 to TRBJ1-5; maybe TRBD1 (5 bases). This TCR was sampled from a female donor in good health and CMV-seropositive. CDR3 DNA: TGTGCCAGCAGCCCCCAGGGTATTGGGAATCAGCCCCAGCATTTT. Translated, it gives CASSPQGIGNQPQHF.